The sequence of this T cell receptor beta chain was determined in a study of shared clonotypes between healthy human individuals. Study results and limitations: A few donors had roughly 5% of their naive CD4 clonotypes in common.

As to this clone: What it binds is unknown.

Germline CDR1 MDHEN, CDR2 SYDVKM. The V segment lost 10 bases and the J segment 3 bases; nucleotides outside the gene matches: 11. The CDR3 spans 14 residues. The split of CD4+ cells yielded CD45RA+ naive and CD45RA-negative memory subsets. Assay execution proceeded at the deep level. In the original workflow: Filtering was not the same, since immunoSEQ gave junction-only sequences without quality scores. Clones were read by immunoSEQ multiplex PCR, and TCRdb kept only the in-frame ones, dropping some. V, J and clone size reflect that table, while D and trimming were determined from the DNA. Among a few million clones listed, 80% to 95% were seen once.

What was sequenced was naive CD4+ T cells from PBMCs. As for subset: CD45RA+ positively selected. This sequence originates from a man aged 18 to 30 in good health. Some clones in this sample may be carry-over from other donors' samples. This chain joins TRBV28 and TRBJ1-2; 7 nucleotides match TRBD1. The CDR3 reads CATRRDSAHYGYTF. The CDR3 DNA reads as TGTGCCACCAGACGGGACAGTGCTCACTATGGCTACACCTTC.